The clone carrying this T cell receptor beta chain has a handful of counts. Antigen specificity is unknown. Germline trimming cut 7 bases from V and 1 base from J; bases unmatched to any gene: 4. The germline V gene encodes CDR1 MNHNS and CDR2 SASEGT. The CDR3 loop spans 15 amino acids. The second PCR ran 7 to 11 cycles with a sample-barcoded 5' primer and J-beta primers. TCRdb used MiXCR to reprocess the 5' RACE reads, holding one entry per CDR3 protein. The data show roughly 1,500,000 distinct CDR3 sequences, with around two fifths seen just once and under 8% held by the top ten. The data were taken from a study of blood T cells in healthy people across ages. Study-level points and caveats: As naive T cell percentage varied, TCR beta diversity correlated strongly with it. Older age went with lower TCR beta diversity per million T cells, in a roughly linear way. Long-lived donors exceeded aged donors in naive CD4+ cells and diversity. The study could not conclusively compare naive and antigen-experienced cells, given its unsorted PBMCs.

V and J are TRBV6-1 and TRBJ2-2, with 9 bases that match TRBD1. The source of this sequence is a woman aged 18-29 years in good health. Sequencing input: blood. The CDR3 is CASTAGQGNTGELFF. CDR3 coding DNA: TGTGCCAGCACCGCGGGACAGGGGAACACCGGGGAGCTGTTTTTT.